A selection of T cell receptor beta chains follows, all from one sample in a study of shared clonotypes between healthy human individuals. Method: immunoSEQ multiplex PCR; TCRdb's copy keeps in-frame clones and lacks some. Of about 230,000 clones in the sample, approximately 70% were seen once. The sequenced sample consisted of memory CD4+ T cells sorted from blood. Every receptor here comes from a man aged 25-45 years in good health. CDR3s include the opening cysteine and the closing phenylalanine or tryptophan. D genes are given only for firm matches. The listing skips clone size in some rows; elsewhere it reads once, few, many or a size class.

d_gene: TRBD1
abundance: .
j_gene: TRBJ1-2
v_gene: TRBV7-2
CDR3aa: CASSLGVQGAYGYTF
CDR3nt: TGTGCCAGCAGCTTAGGGGTACAGGGGGCGTATGGCTACACCTTC

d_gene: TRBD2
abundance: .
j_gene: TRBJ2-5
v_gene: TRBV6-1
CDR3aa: CASSEMGSGRGQETQYF
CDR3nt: TGTGCCAGCAGTGAAATGGGCAGCGGGAGAGGGCAAGAGACCCAGTACTTC

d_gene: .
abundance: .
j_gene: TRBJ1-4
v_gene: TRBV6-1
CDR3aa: CASSRGYEEKLFF
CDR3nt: TGTGCCAGCAGCCGGGGGTACGAAGAAAAACTGTTTTTT

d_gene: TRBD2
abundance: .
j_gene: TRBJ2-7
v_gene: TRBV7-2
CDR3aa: CASSLGLAGYYEQYF
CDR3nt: TGTGCCAGCAGCTTGGGACTAGCGGGGTACTACGAGCAGTACTTC

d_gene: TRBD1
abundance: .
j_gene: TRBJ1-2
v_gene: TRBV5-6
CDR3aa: CASSAPTGVYGYTF
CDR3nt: TGTGCCAGCAGCGCACCGACAGGGGTCTATGGCTACACCTTC

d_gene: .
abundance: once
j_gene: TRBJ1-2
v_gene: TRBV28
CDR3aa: CASSLVNYGYTF
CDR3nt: TGTGCCAGCAGTTTGGTGAACTATGGCTACACCTTC

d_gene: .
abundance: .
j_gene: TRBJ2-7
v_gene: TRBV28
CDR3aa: CASSLAGAYEQYF
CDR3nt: TGTGCCAGCAGTTTAGCCGGAGCCTACGAGCAGTACTTC

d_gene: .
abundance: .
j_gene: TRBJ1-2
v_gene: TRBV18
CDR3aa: CASSPTPGDNGYTF
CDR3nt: TGTGCCAGCTCACCTACGCCAGGGGACAATGGCTACACCTTC

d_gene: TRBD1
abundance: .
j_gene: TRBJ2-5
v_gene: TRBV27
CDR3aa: CASSSGRGRETQYF
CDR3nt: TGTGCCAGCAGTTCGGGCAGGGGGCGAGAGACCCAGTACTTC

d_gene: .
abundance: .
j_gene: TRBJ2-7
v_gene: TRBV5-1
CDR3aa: CASRVDNQYEQYF
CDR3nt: TGCGCCAGCAGGGTGGACAATCAATACGAGCAGTACTTC

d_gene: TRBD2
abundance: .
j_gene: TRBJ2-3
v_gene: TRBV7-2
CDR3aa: CASSLQSGSVDTQYF
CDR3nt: TGTGCCAGCAGCTTACAGAGCGGGAGCGTAGATACGCAGTATTTT

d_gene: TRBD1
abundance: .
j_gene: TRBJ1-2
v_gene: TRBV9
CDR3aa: CASSPRQGNYGYTF
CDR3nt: TGTGCCAGCAGCCCGAGACAGGGTAACTATGGCTACACCTTC

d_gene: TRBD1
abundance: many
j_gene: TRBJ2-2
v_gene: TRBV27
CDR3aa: CASSSTTGADGELFF
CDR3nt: TGTGCCAGCAGTTCAACTACAGGGGCGGACGGGGAGCTGTTTTTT

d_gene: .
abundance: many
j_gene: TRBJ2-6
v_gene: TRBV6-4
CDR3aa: CASSESSGANVLTF
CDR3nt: TGTGCCAGCAGTGAGAGCTCTGGGGCCAACGTCCTGACTTTC

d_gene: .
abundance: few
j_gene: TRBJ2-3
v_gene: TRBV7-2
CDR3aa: CASSTTSDTQYF
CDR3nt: TGTGCCAGCAGCACCACTTCAGATACGCAGTATTTT

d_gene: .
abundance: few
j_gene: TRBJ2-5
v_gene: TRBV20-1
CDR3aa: CSGSQETQYF
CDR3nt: TGCAGTGGCTCCCAAGAGACCCAGTACTTC

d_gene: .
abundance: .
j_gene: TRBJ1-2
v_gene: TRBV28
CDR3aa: CASIKQGRVGYTF
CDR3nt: TGTGCCAGCATCAAACAGGGTCGTGTGGGCTACACCTTC

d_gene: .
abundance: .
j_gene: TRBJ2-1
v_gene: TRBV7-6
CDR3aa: CASSLLNEQFF
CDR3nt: TGTGCCAGCAGTTTACTGAATGAGCAGTTCTTC

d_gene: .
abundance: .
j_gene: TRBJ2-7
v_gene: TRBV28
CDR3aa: CASSTNDQGSEQYF
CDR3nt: TGTGCCAGCAGTACAAACGACCAGGGATCCGAGCAGTACTTC

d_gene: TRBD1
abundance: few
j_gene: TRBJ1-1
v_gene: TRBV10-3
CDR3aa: CATETGQNTEAFF
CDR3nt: TGTGCCACCGAGACAGGGCAGAACACTGAAGCTTTCTTT

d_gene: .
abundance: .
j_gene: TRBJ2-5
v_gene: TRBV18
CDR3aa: CASSPRALQETQYF
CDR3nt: TGTGCCAGCTCACCCAGGGCCTTACAAGAGACCCAGTACTTC

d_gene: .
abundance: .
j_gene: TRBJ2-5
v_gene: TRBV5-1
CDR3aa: CASSLAHQRETQYF
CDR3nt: TGCGCCAGCAGCTTGGCTCACCAGAGGGAGACCCAGTACTTC

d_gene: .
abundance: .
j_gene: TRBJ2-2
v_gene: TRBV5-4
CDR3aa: CASSLRVGGELFF
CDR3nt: TGTGCCAGCAGCTTACGGGTGGGCGGGGAGCTGTTTTTT

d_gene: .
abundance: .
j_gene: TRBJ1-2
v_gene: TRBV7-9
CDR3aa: CASSFRTQNYGYTF
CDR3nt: TGTGCCAGCAGCTTCCGGACACAGAACTATGGCTACACCTTC

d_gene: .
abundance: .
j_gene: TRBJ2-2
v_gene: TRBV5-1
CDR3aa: CASSYVSGIGELFF
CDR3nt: TGCGCCAGCAGTTACGTTTCAGGAATCGGGGAGCTGTTTTTT

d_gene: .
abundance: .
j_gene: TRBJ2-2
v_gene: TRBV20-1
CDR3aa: CSARGSGELFF
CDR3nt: TGCAGTGCTAGGGGGTCCGGGGAGCTGTTTTTT

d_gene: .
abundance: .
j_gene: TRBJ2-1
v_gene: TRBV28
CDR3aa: CASSGTTLPYNEQFF
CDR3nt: TGTGCCAGCAGTGGGACGACACTGCCCTACAATGAGCAGTTCTTC

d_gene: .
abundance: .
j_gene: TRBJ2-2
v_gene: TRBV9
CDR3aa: CASTANTGELFF
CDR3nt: TGTGCCAGCACCGCAAACACCGGGGAGCTGTTTTTT

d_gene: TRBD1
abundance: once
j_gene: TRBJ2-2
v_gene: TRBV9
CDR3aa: CASSPTLGDRFSGELFF
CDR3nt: TGTGCCAGCAGCCCCACGCTCGGGGACAGGTTCAGCGGGGAGCTGTTTTTT

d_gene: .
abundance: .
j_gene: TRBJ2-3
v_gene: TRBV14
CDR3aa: CASSQWGREDTQYF
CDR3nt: TGTGCCAGCAGCCAATGGGGGCGCGAGGATACGCAGTATTTT

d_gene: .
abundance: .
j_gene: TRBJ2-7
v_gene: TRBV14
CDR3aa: CASSQEWGLRQYF
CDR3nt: TGTGCCAGCAGCCAAGAGTGGGGGCTTCGTCAGTACTTC

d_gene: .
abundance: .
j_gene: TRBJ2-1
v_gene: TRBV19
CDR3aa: CASSRTMEHNEQFF
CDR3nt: TGTGCCAGTAGTAGAACTATGGAACACAATGAGCAGTTCTTC

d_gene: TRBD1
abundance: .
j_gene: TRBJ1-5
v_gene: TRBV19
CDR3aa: CASSIRTGVQPQHF
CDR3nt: TGTGCCAGTAGTATTCGGACAGGGGTTCAGCCCCAGCATTTT

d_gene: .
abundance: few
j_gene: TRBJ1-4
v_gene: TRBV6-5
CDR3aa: CASSSSGTTNEKLFF
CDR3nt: TGTGCCAGCAGTTCCTCAGGGACAACTAATGAAAAACTGTTTTTT

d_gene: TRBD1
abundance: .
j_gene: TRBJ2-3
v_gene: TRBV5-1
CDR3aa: CASSLGRGIDTQYF
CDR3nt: TGCGCCAGCAGCTTGGGCAGGGGGATAGATACGCAGTATTTT

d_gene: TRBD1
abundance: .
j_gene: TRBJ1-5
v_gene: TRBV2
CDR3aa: CASSGTGDQPQHF
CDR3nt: TGTGCCAGCAGCGGGACAGGGGATCAGCCCCAGCATTTT

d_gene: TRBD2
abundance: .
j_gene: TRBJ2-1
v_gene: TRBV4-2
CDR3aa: CASSQEGGFSGSTKEQFF
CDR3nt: TGTGCCAGCAGCCAAGAAGGGGGTTTCAGCGGGAGTACAAAGGAGCAGTTCTTC

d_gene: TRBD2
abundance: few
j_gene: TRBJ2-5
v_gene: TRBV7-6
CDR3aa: CASSPETWGTTQETQYF
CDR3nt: TGTGCCAGCAGCCCGGAGACGTGGGGGACTACTCAAGAGACCCAGTACTTC

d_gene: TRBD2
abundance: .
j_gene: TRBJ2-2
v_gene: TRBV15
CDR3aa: CATSPWASGDELFF
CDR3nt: TGTGCCACCAGCCCCTGGGCTAGCGGAGATGAGCTGTTTTTT

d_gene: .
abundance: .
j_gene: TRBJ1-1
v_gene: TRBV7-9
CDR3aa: CASSFLGSLNTEAFF
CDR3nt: TGTGCCAGCAGCTTTCTTGGAAGCCTGAACACTGAAGCTTTCTTT

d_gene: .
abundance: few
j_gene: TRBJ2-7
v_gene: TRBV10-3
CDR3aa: CAIMDRSYEQYF
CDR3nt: TGTGCCATTATGGACAGATCCTACGAGCAGTACTTC

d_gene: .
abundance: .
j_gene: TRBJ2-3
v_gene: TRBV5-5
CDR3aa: CASSLVSRADTQYF
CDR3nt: TGTGCCAGCAGCTTGGTGTCTAGAGCAGATACGCAGTATTTT

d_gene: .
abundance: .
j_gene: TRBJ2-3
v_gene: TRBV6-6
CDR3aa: CASSPRDIHPQYF
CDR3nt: TGTGCCAGCAGTCCCCGGGACATTCATCCGCAGTATTTT

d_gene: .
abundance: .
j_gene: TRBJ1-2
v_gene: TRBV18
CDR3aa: CASSPETGTNYGYTF
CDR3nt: TGTGCCAGCTCACCCGAGACCGGGACAAACTATGGCTACACCTTC

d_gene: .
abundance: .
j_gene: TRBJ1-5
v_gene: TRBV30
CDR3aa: CAWSVESNQPQHF
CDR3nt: TGTGCCTGGAGTGTAGAGAGCAATCAGCCCCAGCATTTT

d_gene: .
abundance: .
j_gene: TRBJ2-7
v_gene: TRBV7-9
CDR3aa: CASSLAPRQPYEQYF
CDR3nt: TGTGCCAGCAGCTTAGCCCCCCGGCAGCCCTACGAGCAGTACTTC

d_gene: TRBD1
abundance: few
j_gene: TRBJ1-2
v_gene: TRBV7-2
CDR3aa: CASSSGGYGQATGYTF
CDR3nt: TGTGCCAGCAGCTCAGGAGGATACGGACAGGCTACTGGCTACACCTTC

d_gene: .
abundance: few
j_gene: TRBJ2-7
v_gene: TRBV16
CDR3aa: CASSQLDLGRSYEQYF
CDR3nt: TGTGCCAGCAGCCAATTGGACCTGGGCAGGTCCTACGAGCAGTACTTC

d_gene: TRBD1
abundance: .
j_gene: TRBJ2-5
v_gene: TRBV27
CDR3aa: CASSLGTGYQETQYF
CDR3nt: TGTGCCAGCAGTTTAGGGACAGGGTACCAAGAGACCCAGTACTTC

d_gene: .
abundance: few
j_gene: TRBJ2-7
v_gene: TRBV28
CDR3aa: CASRDATYEQYF
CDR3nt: TGTGCCAGCAGGGATGCAACCTACGAGCAGTACTTC

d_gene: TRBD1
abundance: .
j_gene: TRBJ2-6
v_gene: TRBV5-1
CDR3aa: CASSFQGAAGANVLTF
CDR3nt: TGCGCCAGCAGCTTCCAGGGGGCGGCTGGGGCCAACGTCCTGACTTTC

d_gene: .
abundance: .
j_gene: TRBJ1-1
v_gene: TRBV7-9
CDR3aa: CASSPGQLNTEAFF
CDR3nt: TGTGCCAGCAGCCCCGGACAGCTAAACACTGAAGCTTTCTTT

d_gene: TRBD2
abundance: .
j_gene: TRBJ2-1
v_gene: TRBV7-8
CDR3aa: CASSHYLGLEFNEQFF
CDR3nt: TGTGCCAGCAGCCACTACTTGGGACTAGAATTCAATGAGCAGTTCTTC

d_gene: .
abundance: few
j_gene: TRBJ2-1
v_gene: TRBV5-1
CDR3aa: CASSLEWDPRTDLLRNEQFF
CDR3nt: TGCGCCAGCAGCTTGGAGTGGGACCCACGCACAGACCTATTGCGCAATGAGCAGTTCTTC

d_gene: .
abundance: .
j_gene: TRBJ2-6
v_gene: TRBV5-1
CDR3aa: CASSRGRPQVSGANVLTF
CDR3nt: TGCGCCAGCAGCCGCGGGCGACCCCAGGTCTCTGGGGCCAACGTCCTGACTTTC

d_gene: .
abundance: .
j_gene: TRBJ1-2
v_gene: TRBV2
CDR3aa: CASRVTGTYGYTF
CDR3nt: TGTGCCAGCAGGGTGACAGGAACATATGGCTACACCTTC

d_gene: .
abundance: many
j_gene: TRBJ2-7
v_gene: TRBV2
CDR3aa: CASSFFYEQYF
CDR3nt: TGTGCCAGCAGCTTCTTCTACGAGCAGTACTTC

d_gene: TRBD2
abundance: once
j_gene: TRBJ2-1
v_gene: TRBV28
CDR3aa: CASIPPSTSGSYEQFF
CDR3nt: TGTGCCAGCATTCCCCCCTCGACTAGCGGGAGCTATGAGCAGTTCTTC

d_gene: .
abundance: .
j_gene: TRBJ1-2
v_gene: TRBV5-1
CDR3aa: CASSPQGTRMHYGYTF
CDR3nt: TGCGCCAGCAGCCCACAGGGCACACGAATGCACTATGGCTACACCTTC

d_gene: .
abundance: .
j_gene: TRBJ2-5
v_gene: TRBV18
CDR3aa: CASWAGETQYF
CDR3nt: TGTGCCAGCTGGGCGGGAGAGACCCAGTACTTC